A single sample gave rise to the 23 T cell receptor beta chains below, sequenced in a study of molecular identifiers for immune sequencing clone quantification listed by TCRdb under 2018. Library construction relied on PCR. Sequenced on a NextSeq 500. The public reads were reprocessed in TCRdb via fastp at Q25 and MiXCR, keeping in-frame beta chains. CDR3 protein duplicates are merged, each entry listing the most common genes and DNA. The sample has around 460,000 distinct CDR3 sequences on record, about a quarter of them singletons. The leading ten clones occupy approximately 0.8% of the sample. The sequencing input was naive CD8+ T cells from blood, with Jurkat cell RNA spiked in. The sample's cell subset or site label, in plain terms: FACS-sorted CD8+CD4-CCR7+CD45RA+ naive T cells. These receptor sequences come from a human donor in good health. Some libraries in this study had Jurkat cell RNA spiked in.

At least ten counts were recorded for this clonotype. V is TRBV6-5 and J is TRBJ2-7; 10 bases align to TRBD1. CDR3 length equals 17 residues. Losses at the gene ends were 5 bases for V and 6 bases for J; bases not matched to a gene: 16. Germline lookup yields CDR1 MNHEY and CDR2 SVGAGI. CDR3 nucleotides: TGTGCCAGCAGTGACGCACCACCGGGACAGGGGTACACCGAGCAGTACTTC. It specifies CASSDAPPGQGYTEQYF.

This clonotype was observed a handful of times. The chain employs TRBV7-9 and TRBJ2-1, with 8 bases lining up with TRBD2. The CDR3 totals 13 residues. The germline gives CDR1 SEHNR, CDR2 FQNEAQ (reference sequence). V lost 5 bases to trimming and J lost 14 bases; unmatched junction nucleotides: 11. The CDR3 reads CASSPGGAAGKFF. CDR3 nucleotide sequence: TGTGCCAGCAGCCCCGGGGGGGCTGCCGGGAAGTTCTTC.

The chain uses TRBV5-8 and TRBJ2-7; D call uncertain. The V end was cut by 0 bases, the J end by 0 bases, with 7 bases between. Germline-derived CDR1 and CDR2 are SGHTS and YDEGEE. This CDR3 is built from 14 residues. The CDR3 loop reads CASSLAPISYEQYF. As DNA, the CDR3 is TGTGCCAGCAGCTTGGCCCCAATCTCCTACGAGCAGTACTTC.

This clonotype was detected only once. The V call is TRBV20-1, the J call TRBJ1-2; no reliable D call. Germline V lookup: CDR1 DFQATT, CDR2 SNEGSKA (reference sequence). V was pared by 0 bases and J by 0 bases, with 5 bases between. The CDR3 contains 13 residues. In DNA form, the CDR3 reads TGCAGTGCTAGAGATTCGTCTAACTATGGCTACACCTTC. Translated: CSARDSSNYGYTF.

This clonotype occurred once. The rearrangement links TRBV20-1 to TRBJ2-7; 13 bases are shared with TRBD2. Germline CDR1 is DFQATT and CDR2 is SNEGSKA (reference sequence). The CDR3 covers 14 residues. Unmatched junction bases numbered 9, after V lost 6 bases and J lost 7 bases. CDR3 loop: CSAPKLAGGSEQYF. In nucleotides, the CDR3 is TGCAGTGCACCTAAACTAGCGGGAGGGAGTGAGCAGTACTTC.

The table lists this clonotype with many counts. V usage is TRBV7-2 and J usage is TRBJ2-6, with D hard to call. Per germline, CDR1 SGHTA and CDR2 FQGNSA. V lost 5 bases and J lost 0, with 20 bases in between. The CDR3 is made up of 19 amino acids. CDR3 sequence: CASSDMHEHPDSGANVLTF. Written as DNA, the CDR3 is TGTGCCAGCAGCGATATGCACGAACACCCCGACTCTGGGGCCAACGTCCTGACTTTC.

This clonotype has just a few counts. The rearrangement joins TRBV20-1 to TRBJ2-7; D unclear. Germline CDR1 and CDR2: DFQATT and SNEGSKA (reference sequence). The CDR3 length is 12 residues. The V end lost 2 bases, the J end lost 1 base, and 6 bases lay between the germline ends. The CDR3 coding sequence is TGCAGTGCTAGATCCGGGTCCTACGAGCAGTACTTC. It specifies CSARSGSYEQYF.

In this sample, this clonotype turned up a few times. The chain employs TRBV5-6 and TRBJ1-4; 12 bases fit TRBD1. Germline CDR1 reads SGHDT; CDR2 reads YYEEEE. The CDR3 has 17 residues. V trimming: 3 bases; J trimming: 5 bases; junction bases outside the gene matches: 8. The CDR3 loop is CASSSPGQGAVNEKLFF. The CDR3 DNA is TGTGCCAGCAGCTCCCCGGGACAGGGGGCAGTAAATGAAAAACTGTTTTTT.

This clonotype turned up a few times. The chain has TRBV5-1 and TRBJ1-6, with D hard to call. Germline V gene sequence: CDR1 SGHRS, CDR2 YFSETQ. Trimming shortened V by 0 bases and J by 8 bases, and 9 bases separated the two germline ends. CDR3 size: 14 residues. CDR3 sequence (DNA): TGCGCCAGCAGCTTGGATGAGGGTTATTCACCCCTCCACTTT. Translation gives CASSLDEGYSPLHF.

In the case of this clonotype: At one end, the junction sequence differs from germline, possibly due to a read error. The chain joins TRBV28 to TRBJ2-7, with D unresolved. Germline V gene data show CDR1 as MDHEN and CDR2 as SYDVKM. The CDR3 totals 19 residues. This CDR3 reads CVSSNVIFAESGISYEQYF. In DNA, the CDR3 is TGTGTCAGCAGTAACGTCATTTTTGCCGAGAGTGGTATCTCCTACGAGCAGTACTTC.

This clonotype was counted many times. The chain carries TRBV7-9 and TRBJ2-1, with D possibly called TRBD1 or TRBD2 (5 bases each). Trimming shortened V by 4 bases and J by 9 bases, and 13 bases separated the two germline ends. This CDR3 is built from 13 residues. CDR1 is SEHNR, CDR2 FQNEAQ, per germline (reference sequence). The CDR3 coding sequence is TGTGCCAGCAGCTCCCCCAGGGACGGTGAGCAGTTCTTC. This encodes CASSSPRDGEQFF.

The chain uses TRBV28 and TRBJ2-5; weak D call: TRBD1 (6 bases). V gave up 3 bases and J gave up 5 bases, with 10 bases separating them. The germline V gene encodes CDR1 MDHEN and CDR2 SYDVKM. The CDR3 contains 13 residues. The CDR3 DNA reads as TGTGCCAGCAGTTTTGGGGGCGCGGAGACCCAGTACTTC. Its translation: CASSFGGAETQYF.

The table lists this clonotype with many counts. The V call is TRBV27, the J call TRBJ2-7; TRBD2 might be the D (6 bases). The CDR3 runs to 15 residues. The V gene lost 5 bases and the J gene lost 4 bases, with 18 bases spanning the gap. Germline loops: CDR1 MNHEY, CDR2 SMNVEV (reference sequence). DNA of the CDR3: TGTGCCAGCAGTCAAAGCGGGCAGGGTTGGTACGAGCAGTACTTC. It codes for CASSQSGQGWYEQYF.

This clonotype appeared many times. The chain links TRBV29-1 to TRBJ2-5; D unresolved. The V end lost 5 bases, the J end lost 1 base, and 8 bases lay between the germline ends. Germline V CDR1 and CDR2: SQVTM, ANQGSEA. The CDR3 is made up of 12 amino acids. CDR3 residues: CSVWKGQETQYF. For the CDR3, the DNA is TGCAGCGTTTGGAAGGGCCAAGAGACCCAGTACTTC.

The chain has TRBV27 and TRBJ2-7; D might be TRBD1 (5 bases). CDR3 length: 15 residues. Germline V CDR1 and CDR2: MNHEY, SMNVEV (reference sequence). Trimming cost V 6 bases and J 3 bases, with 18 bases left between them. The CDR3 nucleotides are TGTGCCAGCAGGACAGAGGCGTCCTGGGGCTACGAGCAGTACTTC. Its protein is CASRTEASWGYEQYF.

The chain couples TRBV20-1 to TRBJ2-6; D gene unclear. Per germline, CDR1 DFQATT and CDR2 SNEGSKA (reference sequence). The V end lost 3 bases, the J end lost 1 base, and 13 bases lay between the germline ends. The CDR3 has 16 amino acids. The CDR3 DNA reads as TGCAGTGCTAGGGACCACCCTAGTTCTGGGGCCAACGTCCTGACTTTC. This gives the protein CSARDHPSSGANVLTF.

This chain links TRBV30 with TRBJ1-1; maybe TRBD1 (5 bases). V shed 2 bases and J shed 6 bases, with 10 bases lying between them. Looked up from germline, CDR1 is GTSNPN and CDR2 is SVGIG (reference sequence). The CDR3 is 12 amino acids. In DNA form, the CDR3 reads TGTGCCTGGAGTTTCAGGGAGGCTGAAGCTTTCTTT. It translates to CAWSFREAEAFF. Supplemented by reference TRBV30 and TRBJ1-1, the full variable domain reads SQTIHQWPATLVQPVGSPLSLECTVEGTSNPNLYWYRQAAGRGLQLLFYSVGIGQISSEVPQNLSASRPQDRQFILSSKKLLLSDSGFYLCAWSFREAEAFFGQGTRLTVV.

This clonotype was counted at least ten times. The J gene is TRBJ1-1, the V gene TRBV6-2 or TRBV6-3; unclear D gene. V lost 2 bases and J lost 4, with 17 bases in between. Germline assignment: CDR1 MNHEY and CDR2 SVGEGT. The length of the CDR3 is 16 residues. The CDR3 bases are TGTGCCAGCAGTTACCCCCTTTTAGAGGAGGGCACTGAAGCTTTCTTT. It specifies CASSYPLLEEGTEAFF.

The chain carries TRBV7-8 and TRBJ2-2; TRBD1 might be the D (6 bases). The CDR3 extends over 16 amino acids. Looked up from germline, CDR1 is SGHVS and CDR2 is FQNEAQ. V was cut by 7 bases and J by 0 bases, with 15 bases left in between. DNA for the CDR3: TGTGCCAGCAACCTACCGGACAGAGCGAACACCGGGGAGCTGTTTTTT. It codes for CASNLPDRANTGELFF.

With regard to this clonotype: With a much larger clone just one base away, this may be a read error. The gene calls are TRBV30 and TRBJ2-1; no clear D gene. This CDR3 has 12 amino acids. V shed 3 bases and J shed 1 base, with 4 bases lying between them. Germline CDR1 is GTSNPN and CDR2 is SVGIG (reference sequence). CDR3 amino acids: CAWRASYNEQFF. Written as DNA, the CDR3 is TGTGCCTGGAGGGCTTCCTACAATGAGCAGTTCTTC.

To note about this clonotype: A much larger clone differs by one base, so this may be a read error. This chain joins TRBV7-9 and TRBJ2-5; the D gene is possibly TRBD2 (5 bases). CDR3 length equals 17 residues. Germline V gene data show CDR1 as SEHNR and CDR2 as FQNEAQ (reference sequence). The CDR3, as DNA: TGTGCCAGCAGGTCCAACCCATTATCGGAGGTCCAAGAGCCCCAGTACTTC. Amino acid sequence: CASRSNPLSEVQEPQYF.

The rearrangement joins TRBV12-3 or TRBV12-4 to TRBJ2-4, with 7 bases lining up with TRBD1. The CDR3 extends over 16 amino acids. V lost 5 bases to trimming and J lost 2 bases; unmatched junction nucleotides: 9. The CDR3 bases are TGTGCCAGCAGTACCCCTGGACAGGATTCCAAAAACATTCAGTACTTC. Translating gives CASSTPGQDSKNIQYF.

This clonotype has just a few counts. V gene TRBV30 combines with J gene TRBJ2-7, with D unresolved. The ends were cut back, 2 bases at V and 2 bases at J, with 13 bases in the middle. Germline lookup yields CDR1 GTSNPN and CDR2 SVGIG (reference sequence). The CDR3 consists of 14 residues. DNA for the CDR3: TGTGCCTGGAGTCTTTTTGGCGGAACCTACGAGCAGTACTTC. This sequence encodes CAWSLFGGTYEQYF.